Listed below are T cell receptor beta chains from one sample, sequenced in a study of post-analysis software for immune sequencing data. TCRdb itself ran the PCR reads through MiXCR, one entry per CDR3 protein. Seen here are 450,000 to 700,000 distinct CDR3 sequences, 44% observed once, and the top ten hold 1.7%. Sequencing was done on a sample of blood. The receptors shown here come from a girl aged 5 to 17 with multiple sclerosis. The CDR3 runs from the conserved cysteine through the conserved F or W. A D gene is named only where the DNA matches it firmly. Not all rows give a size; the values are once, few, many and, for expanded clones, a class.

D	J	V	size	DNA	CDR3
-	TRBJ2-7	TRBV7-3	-	TGTGCCAGCAGATCCGGGTCTCGGGACGAGCAGTACTTC	CASRSGSRDEQYF
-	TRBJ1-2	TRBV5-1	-	TGCGCCAGCAGCACAAGACGGGGGGATGGCTACACCTTC	CASSTRRGDGYTF
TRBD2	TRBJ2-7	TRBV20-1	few	TGCAGTGGCCAGACTAGCGGGGGGTACGAGCAGTACTTC	CSGQTSGGYEQYF
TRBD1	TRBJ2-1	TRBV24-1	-	TGTGCCACCAGTGATTTGGAGGGGGCCCACAATGAGCAGTTCTTC	CATSDLEGAHNEQFF
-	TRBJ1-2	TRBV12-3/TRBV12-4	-	TGTGCCGGCAGTCAAACAGGGTTATCGGGTGGCTACACCTTC	CAGSQTGLSGGYTF
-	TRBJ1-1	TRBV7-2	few	TGTGCCAGCAGCTCCTCAAGACAGAATCCCACTGAAGCTTTCTTT	CASSSSRQNPTEAFF
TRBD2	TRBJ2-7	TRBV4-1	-	TGCGCCAGCAGCCCCAGCGGAGGGACTAGCTCCTACGAGCAGTACTTC	CASSPSGGTSSYEQYF
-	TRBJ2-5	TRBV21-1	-	TGTGCCAGCATGAGTAGTACCCAAGAGACCCAGTACTTC	CASMSSTQETQYF
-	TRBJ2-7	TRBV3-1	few	TGTGCCAGCAGCCAAGACCGGGCGATCTACGAGCAGTACTTC	CASSQDRAIYEQYF
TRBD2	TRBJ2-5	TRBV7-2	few	TGTGCCAGCAGCTTAGGCCAACTAGCGGGGGCGGAGACCCAGTACTTC	CASSLGQLAGAETQYF
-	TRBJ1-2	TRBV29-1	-	TGCAGCGTTGAAGACCGGTCCCGATATGGCTACACCTTC	CSVEDRSRYGYTF
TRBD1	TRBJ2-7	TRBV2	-	TGTGCCAGCACAGGACAGGAGGCGGACGAGCAGTACTTC	CASTGQEADEQYF
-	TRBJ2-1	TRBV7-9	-	TGTGCCAGCAGCCCCCTCAGGCGTTCCTACAATGAGCAGTTCTTC	CASSPLRRSYNEQFF
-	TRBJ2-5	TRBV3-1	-	TGTGCCAGCAGTCGCCTTGGGGTTAAGACCCAGTACTTC	CASSRLGVKTQYF
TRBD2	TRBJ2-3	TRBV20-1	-	TGCAGTGCTAGAGGTTGGCTAGCGGGACCAGATACGCAGTATTTT	CSARGWLAGPDTQYF
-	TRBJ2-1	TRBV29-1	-	TGCAGCGTTGATCGGGACCTGGGCGATGAGCAGTTCTTC	CSVDRDLGDEQFF
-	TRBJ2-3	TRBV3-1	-	TGTGCCAGCAGCCAAGGTCGGGGGACGACAGATACGCAGTATTTT	CASSQGRGTTDTQYF
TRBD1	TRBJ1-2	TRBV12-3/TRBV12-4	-	TGTGCCAGCAGTCCGGCGGGACAGGGATCCTATGGCTACACCTTC	CASSPAGQGSYGYTF
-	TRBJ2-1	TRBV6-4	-	TGTGCCAGCAGTGACAGGATAGCTAAATACAATGAGCAGTTCTTC	CASSDRIAKYNEQFF
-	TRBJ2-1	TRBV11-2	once	TGTGCCAGCAGCTTAGATGACCAGGTTGAGCAGTTCTTC	CASSLDDQVEQFF
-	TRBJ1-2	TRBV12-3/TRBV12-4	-	TGTGCCAGCAGTCCGTCATCAGGGGTAACGGACTATGGCTACACCTTC	CASSPSSGVTDYGYTF
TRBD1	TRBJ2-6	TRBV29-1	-	TGCGGCCCCGACCGGGACAGGTGCGAAGGAGGGGCCAACGTCCTGACTTTC	CGPDRDRCEGGANVLTF
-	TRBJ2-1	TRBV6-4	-	TGTGCCAGCAGGGATCTCTTGGGCGACAGCCCCTTGTTAACCCCTCGTTACAATGAGCAGTTCTTC	CASRDLLGDSPLLTPRYNEQFF
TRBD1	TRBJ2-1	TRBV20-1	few	TGCAGTGCCCTGACAGGGGGTAACTACAATGAGCAGTTCTTC	CSALTGGNYNEQFF
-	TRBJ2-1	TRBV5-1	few	TGCGCCAGCAGCTTGGAGCCGGGATCCTACAATGAGCAGTTCTTC	CASSLEPGSYNEQFF
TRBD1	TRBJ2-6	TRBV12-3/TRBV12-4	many	TGTGCCAGCGGCCGGGACAGGGGCTCTGGGGCCAACGTCCTGACTTTC	CASGRDRGSGANVLTF
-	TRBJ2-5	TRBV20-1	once	TGCAGTGCCCCGGACTTGCCACAAGAGACCCAGTACTTC	CSAPDLPQETQYF
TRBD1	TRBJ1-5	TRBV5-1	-	TGCGCCAGCAGCTTGGGACAGGGTAACTCGGCCCAGCATTTT	CASSLGQGNSAQHF
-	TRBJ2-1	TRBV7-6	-	TGTGCCAGCAGCTTAGAGCCCCCCTACAATGAGCAGTTCTTC	CASSLEPPYNEQFF
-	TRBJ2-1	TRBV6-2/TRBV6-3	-	TGTGCCAGCAGTTACAGGTACAATGAGCAGTTCTTC	CASSYRYNEQFF
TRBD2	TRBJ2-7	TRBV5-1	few	TGCGCCAGCAGCTGGCTTTTAAGCGGGAGGGAAAGCGAGCAGTACTTC	CASSWLLSGRESEQYF
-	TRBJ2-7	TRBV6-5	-	TGTGCCAGCAGTTACAGCGGAGACAGATCCTACGAGCAGTACTTC	CASSYSGDRSYEQYF
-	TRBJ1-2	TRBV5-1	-	TGCGCCAGCAGAACCGAGGGGGGAAGCTATGGCTACACCTTC	CASRTEGGSYGYTF
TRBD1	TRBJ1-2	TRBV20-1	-	TGCAGTGCTAGTGGTCCCCAGGGGGTATATGGCTACACCTTC	CSASGPQGVYGYTF
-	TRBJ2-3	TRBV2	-	TGTGCCAGCAGTCGTAGACCGGGGGATACGCAGTATTTT	CASSRRPGDTQYF
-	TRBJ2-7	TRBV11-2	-	TGTGCCAGCAGCCAACCACGGGACATGACCTACGAGCAGTACTTC	CASSQPRDMTYEQYF
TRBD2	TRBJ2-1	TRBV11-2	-	TGTGCCAGCAGGAAAGCGGGAAGTAATGAGCAGTTCTTC	CASRKAGSNEQFF
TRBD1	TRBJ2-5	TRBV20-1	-	TGCAGTGCTACCCGGGACAGGGGGCGCTTTGGGGAGACCCAGTACTTC	CSATRDRGRFGETQYF
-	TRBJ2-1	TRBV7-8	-	TGTGCCAGCAGCTTACTCCCGGGATCCTACAATGAGCAGTTCTTC	CASSLLPGSYNEQFF
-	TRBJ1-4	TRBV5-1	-	TGCGCCAGCAGCCACAGTGGGGAAAAACTGTTTTTT	CASSHSGEKLFF
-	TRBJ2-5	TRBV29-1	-	TGCAGCGTTGCACCCCGGCCAGGGGAGACCCAGTACTTC	CSVAPRPGETQYF
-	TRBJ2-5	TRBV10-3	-	TGTGCCATCAGAGAGGCAGACTTCTATCGGTGGTACTTC	CAIREADFYRWYF
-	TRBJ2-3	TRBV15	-	TGTGCCACCAGCAGAGATGTACCCCAGGGCCCCAGGGATACGCAGTATTTT	CATSRDVPQGPRDTQYF
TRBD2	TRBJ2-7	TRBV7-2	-	TGTGCCAGCAGCGCGGGGGGGGTGAGCGAGCAGTACTTC	CASSAGGVSEQYF
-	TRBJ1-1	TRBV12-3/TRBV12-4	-	TGTGCCAGCAGTTTAGGGGAGGGGCCTGAAGCTTTCTTT	CASSLGEGPEAFF
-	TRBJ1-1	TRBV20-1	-	TGCAGTGCCTACCAGTCATCCCGTTGGTGGGCTTTCTTT	CSAYQSSRWWAFF